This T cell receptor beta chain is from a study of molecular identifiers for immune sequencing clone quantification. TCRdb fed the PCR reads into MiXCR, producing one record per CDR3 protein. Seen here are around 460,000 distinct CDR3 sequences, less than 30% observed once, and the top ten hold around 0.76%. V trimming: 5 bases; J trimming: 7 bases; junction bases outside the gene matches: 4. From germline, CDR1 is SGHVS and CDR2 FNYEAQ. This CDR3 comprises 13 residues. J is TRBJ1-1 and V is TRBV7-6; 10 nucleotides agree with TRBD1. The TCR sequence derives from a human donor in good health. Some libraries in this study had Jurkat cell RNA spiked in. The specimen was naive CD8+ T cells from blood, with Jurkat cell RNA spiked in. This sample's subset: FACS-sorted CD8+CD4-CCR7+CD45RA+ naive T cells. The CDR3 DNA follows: TGTGCCAGCAGCCCCGGGACAGGGGTTGAAGCTTTCTTT. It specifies CASSPGTGVEAFF.